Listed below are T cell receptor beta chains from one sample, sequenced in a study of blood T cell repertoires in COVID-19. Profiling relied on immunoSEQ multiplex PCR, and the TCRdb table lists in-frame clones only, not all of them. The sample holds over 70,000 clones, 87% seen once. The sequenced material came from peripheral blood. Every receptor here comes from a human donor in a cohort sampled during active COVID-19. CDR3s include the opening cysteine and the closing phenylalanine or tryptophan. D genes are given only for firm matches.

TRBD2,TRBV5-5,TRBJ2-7,CASSLASGIYEQYF,TGTGCCAGCAGCTTGGCTAGCGGAATATACGAGCAGTACTTC
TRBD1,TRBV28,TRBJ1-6,CASSLGPRGNSPLHF,TGTGCCAGCAGTTTAGGACCCAGGGGGAATTCACCCCTCCACTTT
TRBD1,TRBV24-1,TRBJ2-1,CATSDFQGAPYNEQFF,TGTGCCACCAGTGATTTCCAGGGGGCCCCCTACAATGAGCAGTTCTTC
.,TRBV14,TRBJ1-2,CASSLQGNGYTF,TGTGCCAGCAGCCTACAGGGTAATGGCTACACCTTC
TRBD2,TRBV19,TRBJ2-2,CASSVGPSGMNTGELFF,TGTGCCAGTAGTGTGGGCCCCAGCGGGATGAACACCGGGGAGCTGTTTTTT
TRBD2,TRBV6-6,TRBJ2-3,CASSYSRGTDTQYF,TGTGCCAGCAGTTACTCGCGGGGGACAGATACGCAGTATTTT
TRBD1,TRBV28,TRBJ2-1,CASSFSGTGLYNEQFF,TGTGCCAGCAGTTTTTCCGGGACAGGGCTTTACAATGAGCAGTTCTTC
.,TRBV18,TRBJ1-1,CASSPAIMNTEAFF,TGTGCCAGCTCACCGGCCATAATGAACACTGAAGCTTTCTTT
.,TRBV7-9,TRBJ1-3,CASSSQLSGNTIYF,TGTGCCAGCAGCTCACAGCTCTCTGGAAACACCATATATTTT
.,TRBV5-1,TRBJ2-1,CASSSQQGYNEQFF,TGCGCCAGCAGCTCCCAACAGGGCTACAATGAGCAGTTCTTC
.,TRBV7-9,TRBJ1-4,CASSLQGGGNEKLFF,TGTGCCAGCAGCTTACAGGGCGGGGGTAATGAAAAACTGTTTTTT